A single sample is the source of the 24 T cell receptor beta chains below, sequenced in a study of T cells after posttransplantation cyclophosphamide. Generated by immunoSEQ multiplex PCR, the TCRdb table keeps only in-frame clones and is missing some. The table lists fewer than 40,000 clones, with no singletons. The sequenced sample was PBMCs. The receptors shown here come from a woman between 50 and 59 years old in good health and a related stem cell transplant donor.

In this sample, this clone turned up many times. This sequence joins TRBV28 and TRBJ1-2; possibly TRBD1 for D (5 bases). CDR3 length: 15 amino acids. CDR1 is MDHEN and CDR2 is SYDVKM in the germline V gene. V was cut by 2 bases and J by 1 base, with 11 bases left in between. The CDR3 region is CASSLEHGGNYGYTF. The CDR3 DNA follows: TGTGCCAGCAGTTTAGAACACGGGGGTAACTATGGCTACACCTTC.

This clone was seen repeatedly, ten times or more. The V and J genes are TRBV6-6 and TRBJ2-7; weak D call: TRBD2 (5 bases). The CDR3 runs 12 residues. Trimming cost V 6 bases and J 4 bases, with 10 bases left between them. Germline CDR1 MNHNY, CDR2 SVGAGI (reference sequence). The CDR3 sequence is CASSGVGYEQYF. For the CDR3, the DNA is TGTGCCAGCAGCGGGGTCGGGTACGAGCAGTACTTC.

This clone was observed at least ten times. The V and J genes are TRBV6-5 and TRBJ1-6; a weak D match, TRBD1 (6 bases). The CDR3 has 14 residues. The V end was cut by 4 bases, the J end by 5 bases, with 9 bases between. CDR1 and CDR2 from the germline V gene are MNHEY and SVGAGI. The CDR3 nucleotides read TGTGCCAGCAGTTCGGGACAACATAATTCACCCCTCCACTTT. It is translated as CASSSGQHNSPLHF.

In its sample, this clone was seen many times. V and J are TRBV11-2 and TRBJ1-4; 12 positions agree with TRBD1. Per the germline V gene, CDR1 is SGHAT and CDR2 is FQNNGV. The junction had 15 bases not matched to a gene; V was cut back by 5 bases and J by 5 bases. This CDR3 region has 19 residues. The CDR3 DNA reads as TGTGCCAGCAGCCCGAGGGACAGGGGGCGCCTAATCCAAAATGAAAAACTGTTTTTT. Translating gives CASSPRDRGRLIQNEKLFF. Full variable domain (remainder filled in from reference TRBV11-2 and TRBJ1-4): EAGVAQSPRYKIIEKRQSVAFWCNPISGHATLYWYQQILGQGPKLLIQFQNNGVVDDSQLPKDRFSAERLKGVDSTLKIQPAKLEDSAVYLCASSPRDRGRLIQNEKLFFGSGTQLSVL.

At least ten counts were recorded for this clone. The chain has TRBV11-2 and TRBJ1-2, with D perhaps TRBD1 (6 bases). This CDR3 is built from 15 residues. CDR1 and CDR2 from the germline V gene are SGHAT and FQNNGV. With 0 bases removed from V and 4 bases from J, the gap between germline ends came to 12 bases. This chain's CDR3 is CASSLERGIGYGYTF. CDR3 bases: TGTGCCAGCAGCTTAGAGAGGGGGATCGGCTATGGCTACACCTTC. Together with reference TRBV11-2 and TRBJ1-2, the CDR3 gives the full variable domain: EAGVAQSPRYKIIEKRQSVAFWCNPISGHATLYWYQQILGQGPKLLIQFQNNGVVDDSQLPKDRFSAERLKGVDSTLKIQPAKLEDSAVYLCASSLERGIGYGYTFGSGTRLTVV.

This clone has ten or more counts. V gene TRBV19 combines with J gene TRBJ1-3, with a possible D match to TRBD1 (5 bases). CDR3 size: 14 residues. V lost 6 bases and J lost 9, with 18 bases in between. From germline, CDR1 is LNHDA and CDR2 SQIVND (reference sequence). CDR3 DNA sequence: TGTGCCAGTAGCCGACAGTTCCGGGAGGGCACCATATATTTT. Residues: CASSRQFREGTIYF. The variable domain in full, completed from reference TRBV19 and TRBJ1-3, reads DGGITQSPKYLFRKEGQNVTLSCEQNLNHDAMYWYRQDPGQGLRLIYYSQIVNDFQKGDIAEGYSVSREKKESFPLTVTSAQKNPTAFYLCASSRQFREGTIYFGEGSWLTVV.

The table lists this clone with many counts. CDR3 coding DNA: TGTGCCAGCAGCCTTCTTAGGGGCACTGAAGCTTTCTTT. It encodes CASSLLRGTEAFF. The genes are TRBV14 and TRBJ1-1; tentatively, D is TRBD1 (5 bases). The ends were cut back, 4 bases at V and 4 bases at J, with 10 bases in the middle. Germline V lookup: CDR1 SGHDN, CDR2 FVKESK. The CDR3 consists of 13 residues.

This clone was detected a few times. At one boundary the junction diverges from the germline segment, which might be a read error. This chain uses TRBV28 with TRBJ2-7; 7 nucleotides line up with TRBD1. The germline V gene has CDR1 MDHEN and CDR2 SYDVKM. The CDR3 covers 17 residues. The CDR3 nucleotides read TGTGCCAGCAGTCTCCAATCCTGGACAGGCCGCTCCTACAAGCAGTACTTC. It encodes CASSLQSWTGRSYKQYF.

This clone came up a few times. The chain employs TRBV18 and TRBJ2-7, with D maybe TRBD2 (5 bases). The CDR3 is made up of 15 amino acids. Deletions cut 4 bases from V and 3 bases from J, with 16 bases between. Germline V gene data show CDR1 as KGHSH and CDR2 as LQKENI. The CDR3 loop is CASSLNDGERYEQYF. CDR3 nucleotides: TGTGCCAGCTCACTAAACGACGGGGAGCGCTACGAGCAGTACTTC.

This clone was detected ten times or more. The chain has TRBV28 and TRBJ2-7; D uncertain. V lost 3 bases and J lost 3, with 12 bases in between. The CDR3 contains 14 residues. CDR1 MDHEN and CDR2 SYDVKM come from the germline V gene. Written as DNA, the CDR3 is TGTGCCAGCAGTTTTTGGCAGGCCCGCTACGAGCAGTACTTC. Protein sequence: CASSFWQARYEQYF. The variable domain in full, with the rest retrieved from reference TRBV28 and TRBJ2-7, is DVKVTQSSRYLVKRTGEKVFLECVQDMDHENMFWYRQDPGLGLRLIYFSYDVKMKEKGDIPEGYSVSREKKERFSLILESASTNQTSMYLCASSFWQARYEQYFGPGTRLTVT.

This clone was counted at least ten times. The V gene is TRBV19, the J gene TRBJ2-1; 10 bases match TRBD2. Germline V lookup: CDR1 LNHDA, CDR2 SQIVND (reference sequence). Germline trimming cut 7 bases from V and 7 bases from J; bases unmatched to any gene: 4. The CDR3 runs to 13 residues. For the CDR3, the DNA is TGTGCCAGTACGGTAGCGGGGGGTAATGAGCAGTTCTTC. Its protein is CASTVAGGNEQFF.

Many counts were recorded for this clone. This sequence joins TRBV28 and TRBJ2-2; D perhaps matches TRBD2 (5 bases). In germline, CDR1 is MDHEN, CDR2 SYDVKM. Deletions cut 6 bases from V and 12 bases from J, with 14 bases between. The CDR3 runs 12 residues. Written as DNA, the CDR3 is TGTGCCAGCAGCGGTACTGGGAGAAAGCTGTTTTTT. Translation: CASSGTGRKLFF.

This clone was seen more than once but under ten times. The CDR3 coding sequence is TGTGCCTGGACTACTTCAAGGTGGGCCGCGCCAGGGGCCGATAATTCACCCCTCCACTTT. This gives the protein CAWTTSRWAAPGADNSPLHF. V is TRBV30 and J is TRBJ1-6, with D possibly being TRBD1 (6 bases). Trimming took off 4 bases at V and 5 bases at J, with 30 bases between the two ends. There are 20 residues in the CDR3. From germline, CDR1 is GTSNPN and CDR2 SVGIG (reference sequence). Supplemented by reference TRBV30 and TRBJ1-6, the full variable domain reads SQTIHQWPATLVQPVGSPLSLECTVEGTSNPNLYWYRQAAGRGLQLLFYSVGIGQISSEVPQNLSASRPQDRQFILSSKKLLLSDSGFYLCAWTTSRWAAPGADNSPLHFGNGTRLTVT.

The chain carries TRBV18 and TRBJ2-5; the match to TRBD1 covers 9 bases. The tail of the sequence fits TRBJ2-7 better, so the J call may be wrong. This CDR3 contains 14 residues. Germline loops: CDR1 KGHSH, CDR2 LQKENI. This CDR3 is CASSLGQGSYEQYF. The CDR3, as DNA: TGTGCCAGCTCATTGGGACAGGGCTCCTACGAGCAGTACTTC.

At least ten counts were recorded for this clone. The chain uses TRBV2 and TRBJ1-4; TRBD1 aligns across 8 bases. Germline V CDR1 and CDR2: SNHLY, FYNNEI. Trimming took 7 bases from V and 7 from J; bases not matched to a gene: 8. CDR3 length: 14 amino acids. CDR3 amino acids: CASKGQGALEKLFF. The CDR3 bases are TGTGCCAGCAAGGGCCAGGGGGCGCTTGAAAAACTGTTTTTT.

This clone has a count of ten or more. The chain joins TRBV7-9 to TRBJ2-3, with 7 bases lining up with TRBD2. CDR1 and CDR2 from the germline V gene are SEHNR and FQNEAQ (reference sequence). The V gene end was trimmed by 2 bases and the J gene end by 1 base; junction bases not matched to a gene: 9. This CDR3 contains 17 residues. The CDR3 region is CASSLRRASGRTDTQYF. In nucleotides, the CDR3 is TGTGCCAGCAGCTTACGTAGGGCTAGCGGACGCACAGATACGCAGTATTTT.

This clone was seen repeatedly, ten times or more. The rearrangement links TRBV5-4 to TRBJ2-1; 8 bases fit TRBD2. The CDR3 extends over 16 amino acids. Trimming took 7 bases from V and 9 from J; bases not matched to a gene: 18. Germline-derived CDR1 and CDR2 are SGHNT and YYREEE (reference sequence). This chain's CDR3 is CASHVVGGAFSSEQFF. CDR3 sequence (DNA): TGTGCCAGCCACGTTGTCGGGGGGGCCTTCAGCAGTGAGCAGTTCTTC.

Only a few counts were recorded for this clone. The gene calls are TRBV9 and TRBJ1-2; D is ambiguous. Trimming removed 3 bases from V and 8 bases from J, with 20 bases in between. The CDR3 runs 15 residues. Germline loops: CDR1 SGDLS, CDR2 YYNGEE. The CDR3 loop is CASSAFYETGGGYTF. CDR3 DNA: TGTGCCAGCAGCGCTTTTTACGAAACGGGAGGGGGCTACACCTTC.

This clone came up many times. V is TRBV6-1 and J is TRBJ2-7; 10 nucleotides match TRBD2. Germline CDR1 MNHNS, CDR2 SASEGT. There are 13 residues in the CDR3. V lost 4 bases to trimming and J lost 4 bases; unmatched junction nucleotides: 1. The CDR3 DNA is TGTGCCAGCAGTGGGACTAGCGGTTACGAGCAGTACTTC. Amino acid sequence: CASSGTSGYEQYF.

This clone was observed many times. This rearrangement joins TRBV28 to TRBJ1-5; 8 bases agree with TRBD1. J lost 11 bases, V lost 5 bases, and 11 bases had no gene match. This CDR3 comprises 14 residues. The V gene's germline CDR1 is MDHEN and CDR2 SYDVKM. The CDR3 sequence: CASSGDRGDLSQHF. Written as DNA, the CDR3 is TGTGCCAGCAGTGGAGACAGGGGAGATCTGTCCCAGCATTTT.

This clone has ten or more counts. The chain links TRBV2 to TRBJ1-6; TRBD1 is a possible D gene (5 bases). The CDR3 runs to 14 residues. Germline V lookup: CDR1 SNHLY, CDR2 FYNNEI. CDR3 protein: CALGNRGYNSPLHF. The CDR3 region has the DNA TGTGCTTTGGGGAATAGGGGCTATAATTCACCCCTCCACTTT.

This clone occurred many times. The V gene is TRBV11-3, the J gene TRBJ2-6; no definite D call. The germline gives CDR1 SGHNT, CDR2 YENEEA. V was cut by 3 bases and J by 0 bases, with 9 bases left in between. This CDR3 comprises 16 residues. Here the CDR3 reads CASSFKYYSGANVLTF. CDR3 DNA sequence: TGTGCCAGCAGCTTTAAGTACTACTCTGGGGCCAACGTCCTGACTTTC.

In this sample, this clone turned up a few times. CDR3 sequence: CSVEGTGPGDTQYF. CDR3 nucleotide sequence: TGCAGCGTTGAAGGGACAGGGCCTGGGGATACGCAGTATTTT. The rearrangement uses TRBV29-1 and TRBJ2-3; 8 bases are a match to TRBD1. V trimming: 1 base; J trimming: 6 bases; junction bases outside the gene matches: 6. Per germline, CDR1 SQVTM and CDR2 ANQGSEA. The CDR3 is made up of 14 amino acids.

This clone was counted at least ten times. This chain joins TRBV5-1 and TRBJ2-7; TRBD1 matches 11 bases. From germline, CDR1 is SGHRS and CDR2 YFSETQ. Trimming cost V 3 bases and J 0 bases; bases outside gene matches: 2. CDR3 length: 15 residues. The CDR3 sequence is CASSWDRGSSYEQYF. The CDR3, as DNA: TGCGCCAGCAGCTGGGACAGGGGGAGCTCCTACGAGCAGTACTTC.